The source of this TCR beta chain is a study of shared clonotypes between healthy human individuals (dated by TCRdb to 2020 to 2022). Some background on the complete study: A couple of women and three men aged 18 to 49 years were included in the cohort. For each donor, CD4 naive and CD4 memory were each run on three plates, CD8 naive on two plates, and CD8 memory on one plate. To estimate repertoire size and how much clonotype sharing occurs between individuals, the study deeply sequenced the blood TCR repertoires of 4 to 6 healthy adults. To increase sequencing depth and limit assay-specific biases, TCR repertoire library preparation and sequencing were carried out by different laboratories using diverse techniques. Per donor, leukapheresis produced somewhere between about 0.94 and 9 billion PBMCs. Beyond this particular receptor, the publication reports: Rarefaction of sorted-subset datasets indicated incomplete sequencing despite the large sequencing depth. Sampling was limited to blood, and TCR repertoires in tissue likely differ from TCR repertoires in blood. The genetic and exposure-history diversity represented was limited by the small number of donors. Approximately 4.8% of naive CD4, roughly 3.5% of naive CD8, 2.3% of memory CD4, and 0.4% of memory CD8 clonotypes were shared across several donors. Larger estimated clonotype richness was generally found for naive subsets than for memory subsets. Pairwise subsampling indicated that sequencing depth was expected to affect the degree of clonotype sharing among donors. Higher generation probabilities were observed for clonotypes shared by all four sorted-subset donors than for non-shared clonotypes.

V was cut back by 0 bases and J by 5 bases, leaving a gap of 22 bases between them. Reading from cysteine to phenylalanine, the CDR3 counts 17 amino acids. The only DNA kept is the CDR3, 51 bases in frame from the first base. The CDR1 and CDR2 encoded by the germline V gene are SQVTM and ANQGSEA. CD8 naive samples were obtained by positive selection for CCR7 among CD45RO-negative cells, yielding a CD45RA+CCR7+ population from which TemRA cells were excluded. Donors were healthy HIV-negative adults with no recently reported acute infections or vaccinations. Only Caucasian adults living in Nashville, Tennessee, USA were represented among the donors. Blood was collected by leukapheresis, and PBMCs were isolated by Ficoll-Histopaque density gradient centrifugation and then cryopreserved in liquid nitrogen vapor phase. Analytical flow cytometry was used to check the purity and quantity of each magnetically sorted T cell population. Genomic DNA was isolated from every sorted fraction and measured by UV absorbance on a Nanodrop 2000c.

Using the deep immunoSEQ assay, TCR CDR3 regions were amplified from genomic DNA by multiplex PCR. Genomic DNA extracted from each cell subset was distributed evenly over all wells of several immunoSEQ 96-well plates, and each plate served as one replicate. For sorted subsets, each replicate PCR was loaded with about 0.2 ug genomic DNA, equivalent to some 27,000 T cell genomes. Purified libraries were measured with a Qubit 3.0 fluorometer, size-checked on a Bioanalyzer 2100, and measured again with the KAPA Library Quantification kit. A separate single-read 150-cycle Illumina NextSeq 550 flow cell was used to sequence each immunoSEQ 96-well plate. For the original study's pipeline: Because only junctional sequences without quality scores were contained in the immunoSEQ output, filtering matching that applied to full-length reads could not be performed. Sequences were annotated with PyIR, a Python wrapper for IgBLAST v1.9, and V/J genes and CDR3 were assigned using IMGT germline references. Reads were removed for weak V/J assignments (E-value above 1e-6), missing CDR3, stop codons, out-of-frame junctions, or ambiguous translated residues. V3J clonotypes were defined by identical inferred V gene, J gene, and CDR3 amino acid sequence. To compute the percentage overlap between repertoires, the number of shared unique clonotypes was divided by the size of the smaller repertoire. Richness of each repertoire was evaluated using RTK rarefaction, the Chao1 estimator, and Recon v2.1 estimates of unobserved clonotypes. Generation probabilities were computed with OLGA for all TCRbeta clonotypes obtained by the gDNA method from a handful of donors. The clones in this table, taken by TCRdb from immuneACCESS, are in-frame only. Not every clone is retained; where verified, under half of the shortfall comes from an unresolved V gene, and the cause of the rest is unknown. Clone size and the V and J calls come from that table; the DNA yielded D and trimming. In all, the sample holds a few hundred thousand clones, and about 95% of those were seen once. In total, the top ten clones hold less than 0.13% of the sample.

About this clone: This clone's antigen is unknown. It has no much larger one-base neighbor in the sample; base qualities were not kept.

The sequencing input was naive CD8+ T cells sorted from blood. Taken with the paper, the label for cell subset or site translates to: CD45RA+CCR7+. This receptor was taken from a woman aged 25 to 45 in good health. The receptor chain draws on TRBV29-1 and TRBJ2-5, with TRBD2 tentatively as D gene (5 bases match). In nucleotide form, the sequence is TGCAGCGTTGAAGACCTAGATGGTGTGGTAGCGAGGGAGACCCAGTACTTC. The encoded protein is CSVEDLDGVVARETQYF.